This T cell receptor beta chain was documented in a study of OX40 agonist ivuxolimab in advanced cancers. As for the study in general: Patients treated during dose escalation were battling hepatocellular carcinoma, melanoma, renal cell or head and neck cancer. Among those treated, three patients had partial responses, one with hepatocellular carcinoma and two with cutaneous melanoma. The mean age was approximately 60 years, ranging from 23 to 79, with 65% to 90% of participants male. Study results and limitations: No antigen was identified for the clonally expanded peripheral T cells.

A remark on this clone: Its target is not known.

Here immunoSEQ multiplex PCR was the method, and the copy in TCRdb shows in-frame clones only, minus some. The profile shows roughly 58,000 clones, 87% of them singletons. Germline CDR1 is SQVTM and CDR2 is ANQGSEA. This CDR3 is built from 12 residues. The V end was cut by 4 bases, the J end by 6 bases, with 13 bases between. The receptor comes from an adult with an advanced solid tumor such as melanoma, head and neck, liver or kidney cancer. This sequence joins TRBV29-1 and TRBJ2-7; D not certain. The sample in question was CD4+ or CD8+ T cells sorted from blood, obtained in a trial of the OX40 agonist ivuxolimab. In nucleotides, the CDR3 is TGCAGCGTTGGGAAGGAGCTCTCCGAGCAGTACTTC. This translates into CSVGKELSEQYF.